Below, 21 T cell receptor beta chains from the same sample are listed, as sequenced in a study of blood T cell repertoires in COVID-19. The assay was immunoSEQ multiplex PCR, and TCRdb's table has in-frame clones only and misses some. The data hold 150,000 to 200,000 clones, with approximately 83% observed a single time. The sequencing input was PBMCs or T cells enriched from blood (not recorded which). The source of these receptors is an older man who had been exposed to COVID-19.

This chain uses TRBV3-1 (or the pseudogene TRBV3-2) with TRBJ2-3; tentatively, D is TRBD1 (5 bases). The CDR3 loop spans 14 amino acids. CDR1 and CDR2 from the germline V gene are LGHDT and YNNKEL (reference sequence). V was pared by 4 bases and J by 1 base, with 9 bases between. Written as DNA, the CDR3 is TGTGCCAGCAGCCTCCAAGGGGGCACAGATACGCAGTATTTT. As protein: CASSLQGGTDTQYF.

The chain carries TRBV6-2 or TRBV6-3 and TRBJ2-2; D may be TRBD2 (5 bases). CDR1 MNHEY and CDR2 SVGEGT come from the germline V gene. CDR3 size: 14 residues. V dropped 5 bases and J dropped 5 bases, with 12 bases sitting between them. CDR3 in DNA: TGTGCCAGCAGTCTAACCGGGGATACCGGGGAGCTGTTTTTT. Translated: CASSLTGDTGELFF.

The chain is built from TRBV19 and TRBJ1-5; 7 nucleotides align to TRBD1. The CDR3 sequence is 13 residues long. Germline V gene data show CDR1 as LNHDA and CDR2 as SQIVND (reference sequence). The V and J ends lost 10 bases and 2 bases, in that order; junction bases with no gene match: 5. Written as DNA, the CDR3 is TGTGCCACAGAGGGGGCTGGCAATCAGCCCCAGCATTTT. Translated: CATEGAGNQPQHF.

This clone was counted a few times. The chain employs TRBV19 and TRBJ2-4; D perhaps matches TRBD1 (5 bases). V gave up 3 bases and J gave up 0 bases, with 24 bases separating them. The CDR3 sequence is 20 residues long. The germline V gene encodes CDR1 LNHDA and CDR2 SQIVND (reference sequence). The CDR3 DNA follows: TGTGCCAGTAGTATTTTCAGCCAGGGCTACTCGGCCCTAGCCAAAAACATTCAGTACTTC. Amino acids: CASSIFSQGYSALAKNIQYF.

For the CDR3, the DNA is TGTGCCAGAAGCGGGGGGGCGAGGAATGAGCAGTTCTTC. Translated, it gives CARSGGARNEQFF. The chain joins TRBV2 to TRBJ2-1; 10 positions agree with TRBD2. V dropped 9 bases and J dropped 7; count of bases not matched to a gene: 6. The V gene's germline CDR1 is SNHLY and CDR2 FYNNEI. This CDR3 contains 13 residues.

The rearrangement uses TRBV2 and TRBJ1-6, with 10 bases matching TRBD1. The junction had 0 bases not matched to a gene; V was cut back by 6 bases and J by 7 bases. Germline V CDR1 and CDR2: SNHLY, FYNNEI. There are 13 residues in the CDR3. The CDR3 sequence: CASRGQGNSPLHF. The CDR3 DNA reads TGTGCCAGCAGGGGACAGGGGAATTCACCCCTCCACTTT.

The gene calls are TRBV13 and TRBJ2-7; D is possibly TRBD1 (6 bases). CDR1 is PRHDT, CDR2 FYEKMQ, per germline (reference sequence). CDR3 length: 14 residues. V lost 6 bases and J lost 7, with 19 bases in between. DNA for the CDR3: TGTGCCAGCAGTCCCAGAGGGGACATATTGGAGCAGTACTTC. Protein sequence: CASSPRGDILEQYF.

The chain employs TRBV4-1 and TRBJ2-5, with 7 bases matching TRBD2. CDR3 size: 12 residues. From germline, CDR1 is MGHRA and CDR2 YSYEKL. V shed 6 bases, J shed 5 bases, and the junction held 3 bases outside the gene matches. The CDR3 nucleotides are TGCGCCAGCAGTCTCGGGAGGGAGACCCAGTACTTC. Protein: CASSLGRETQYF.

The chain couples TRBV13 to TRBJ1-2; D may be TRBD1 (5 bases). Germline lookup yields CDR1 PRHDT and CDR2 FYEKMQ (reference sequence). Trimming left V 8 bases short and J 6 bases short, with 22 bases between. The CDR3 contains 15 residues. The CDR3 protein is CASSGRTRLANGYTF. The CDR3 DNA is TGTGCCAGCTCAGGGCGGACCCGTCTGGCGAATGGCTACACCTTC.

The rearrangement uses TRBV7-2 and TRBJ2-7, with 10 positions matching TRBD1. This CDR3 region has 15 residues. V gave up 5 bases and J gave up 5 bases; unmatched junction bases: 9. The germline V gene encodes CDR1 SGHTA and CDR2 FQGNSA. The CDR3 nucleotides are TGTGCCAGCAGCAGCAGGGACAGGGGTATACACGAGCAGTACTTC. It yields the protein CASSSRDRGIHEQYF.

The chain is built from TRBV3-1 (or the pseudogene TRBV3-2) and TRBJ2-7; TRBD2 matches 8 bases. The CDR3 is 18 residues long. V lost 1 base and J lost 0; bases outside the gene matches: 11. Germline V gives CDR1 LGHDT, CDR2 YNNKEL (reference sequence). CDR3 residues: CASSQGKKGGGSSYEQYF. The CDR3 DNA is TGTGCCAGCAGCCAAGGAAAGAAGGGCGGGGGGAGCTCCTACGAGCAGTACTTC.

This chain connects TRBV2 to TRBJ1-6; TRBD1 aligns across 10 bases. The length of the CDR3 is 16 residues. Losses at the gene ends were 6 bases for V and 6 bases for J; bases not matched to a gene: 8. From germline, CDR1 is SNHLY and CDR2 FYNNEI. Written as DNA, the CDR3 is TGTGCCAGCAGAACCGGGACAGGGGCTACTAATTCACCCCTCCACTTT. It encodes CASRTGTGATNSPLHF.

The CDR3 spells CASSIGTDTYGYTF. CDR3 nucleotides: TGCGCCAGCAGCATAGGGACAGACACCTATGGCTACACCTTC. The chain has TRBV5-1 and TRBJ1-2, with 7 nucleotides matching TRBD1. Germline trimming cut 4 bases from V and 4 bases from J; bases unmatched to any gene: 7. Germline V gene lookup returns CDR1 SGHRS and CDR2 YFSETQ. The CDR3 covers 14 residues.

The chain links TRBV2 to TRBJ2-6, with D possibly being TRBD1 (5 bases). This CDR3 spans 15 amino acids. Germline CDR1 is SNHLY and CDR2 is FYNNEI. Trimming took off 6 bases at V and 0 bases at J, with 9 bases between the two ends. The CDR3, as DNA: TGTGCCAGCAGATCTACAGGCTCTGGGGCCAACGTCCTGACTTTC. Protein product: CASRSTGSGANVLTF.

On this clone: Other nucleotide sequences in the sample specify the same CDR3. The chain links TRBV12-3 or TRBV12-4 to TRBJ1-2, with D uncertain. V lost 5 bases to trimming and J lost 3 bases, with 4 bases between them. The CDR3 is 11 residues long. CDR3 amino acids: CASSRDYGYTF. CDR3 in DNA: TGTGCCAGCAGTAGAGACTATGGCTACACCTTC.

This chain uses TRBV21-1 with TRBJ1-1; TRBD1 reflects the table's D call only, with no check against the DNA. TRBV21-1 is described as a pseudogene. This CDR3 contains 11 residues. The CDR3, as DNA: TGTGCCAGCAGCAATGGGGCAGTAGCTTTCTTT. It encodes CASSNGAVAFF.

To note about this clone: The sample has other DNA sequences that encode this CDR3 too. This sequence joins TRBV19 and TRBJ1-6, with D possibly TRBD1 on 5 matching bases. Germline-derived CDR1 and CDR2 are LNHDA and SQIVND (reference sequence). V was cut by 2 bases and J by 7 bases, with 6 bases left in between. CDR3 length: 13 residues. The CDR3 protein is CASSIQGNSPLHF. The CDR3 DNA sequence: TGTGCCAGTAGTATACAGGGAAATTCACCCCTCCACTTT.

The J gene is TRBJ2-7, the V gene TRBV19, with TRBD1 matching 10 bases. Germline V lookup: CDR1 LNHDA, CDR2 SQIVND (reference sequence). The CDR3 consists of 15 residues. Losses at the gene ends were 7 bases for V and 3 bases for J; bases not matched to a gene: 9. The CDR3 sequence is CASKKEGQGSYEQYF. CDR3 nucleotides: TGTGCCAGTAAGAAAGAGGGACAGGGGAGCTACGAGCAGTACTTC.

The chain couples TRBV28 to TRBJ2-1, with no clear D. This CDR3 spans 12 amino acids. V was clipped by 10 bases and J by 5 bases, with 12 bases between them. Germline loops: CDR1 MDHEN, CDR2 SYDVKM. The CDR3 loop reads CAITDVDNEQFF. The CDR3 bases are TGTGCCATCACAGACGTTGACAATGAGCAGTTCTTC.

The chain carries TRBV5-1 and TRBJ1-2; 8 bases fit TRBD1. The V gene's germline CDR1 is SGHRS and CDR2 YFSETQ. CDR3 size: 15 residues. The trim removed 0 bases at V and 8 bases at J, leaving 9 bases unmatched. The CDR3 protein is CASSLAPPQGGGYTF. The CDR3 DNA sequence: TGCGCCAGCAGCTTGGCCCCCCCACAGGGGGGAGGCTACACCTTC.

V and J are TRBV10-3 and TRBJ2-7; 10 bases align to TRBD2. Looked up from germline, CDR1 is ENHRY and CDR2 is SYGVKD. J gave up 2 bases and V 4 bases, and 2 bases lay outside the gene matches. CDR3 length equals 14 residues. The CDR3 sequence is CAISASGGTYEQYF. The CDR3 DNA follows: TGTGCCATCAGTGCTAGCGGGGGTACCTACGAGCAGTACTTC.